Presented here are 26 T cell receptor beta chains from one specimen sequenced in a study of T cell responses to AZD1222 COVID-19 vaccine. Generated by immunoSEQ multiplex PCR, the TCRdb table keeps only in-frame clones and is missing some. The data hold around 99,000 clones, with roughly 90% observed a single time. The sample in question was peripheral blood, obtained on day 0 of AZD1222 vaccination. The receptors here all came from an adult in good health.

This chain connects TRBV18 to TRBJ2-2, with 8 bases fitting TRBD1. The V segment lost 3 bases and the J segment 4 bases; nucleotides outside the gene matches: 4. The germline V gene encodes CDR1 KGHSH and CDR2 LQKENI. This CDR3 spans 15 amino acids. CDR3 amino acids: CASSPSTGVTGELFF. The CDR3 coding sequence is TGTGCCAGCTCACCTTCGACAGGGGTCACCGGGGAGCTGTTTTTT.

The rearrangement joins TRBV20-1 to TRBJ1-5, with D maybe TRBD1 (6 bases). Germline CDR1 and CDR2: DFQATT and SNEGSKA (reference sequence). The CDR3 length is 15 residues. The V and J ends lost 3 bases and 2 bases respectively, with 14 bases between them. The CDR3 loop is CSASTGTSGNQPQHF. The CDR3 DNA sequence: TGCAGTGCTAGTACCGGGACATCGGGCAATCAGCCCCAGCATTTT.

The rearrangement uses TRBV18 and TRBJ2-2, with no clear D. Germline CDR1 KGHSH, CDR2 LQKENI. Deletions cut 1 base from V and 7 bases from J, with 4 bases between. The CDR3 has 12 residues. CDR3 loop: CASSPLDGELFF. In nucleotides, the CDR3 is TGTGCCAGCTCACCACTAGACGGGGAGCTGTTTTTT.

About this clone: This CDR3 is also generated by other DNA sequences in the sample. This chain connects TRBV28 to TRBJ2-7, with D hard to call. The V gene's germline CDR1 is MDHEN and CDR2 SYDVKM. V was pared by 2 bases and J by 3 bases, with 5 bases between. The CDR3 totals 12 residues. The CDR3 region has the DNA TGTGCCAGCAGTTTAGGCAGCTACGAGCAGTACTTC. Translated, it gives CASSLGSYEQYF.

The chain joins TRBV24-1 to TRBJ2-1; 9 bases are shared with TRBD1. Trimming cost V 10 bases and J 8 bases; bases outside gene matches: 8. Germline loops: CDR1 KGHDR, CDR2 SFDVKD. This CDR3 region has 13 residues. In DNA form, the CDR3 reads TGTGCCACGTCGGGACAGGGCGAGCATGAGCAGTTCTTC. Encoded protein: CATSGQGEHEQFF.

The V and J genes are TRBV7-2 and TRBJ1-2; no reliable D call. The CDR3 covers 15 residues. Trimming removed 6 bases at V and 2 bases at J, with 16 bases between. CDR1 and CDR2 from the germline V gene are SGHTA and FQGNSA. DNA of the CDR3: TGTGCCAGCAGGGAATCCCTGGAGGGCAACTATGGCTACACCTTC. Its translation: CASRESLEGNYGYTF. The full variable domain, with the rest looked up from reference TRBV7-2 and TRBJ1-2, is GAGVSQSPSNKVTEKGKDVELRCDPISGHTALYWYRQSLGQGLEFLIYFQGNSAPDKSGLPSDRFSAERTGGSVSTLTIQRTQQEDSAVYLCASRESLEGNYGYTFGSGTRLTVV.

Written as DNA, the CDR3 is TGTGCCAGCAGCCAGCCAGCGCCGGGGGATGAGCAGTTCTTC. Translating it yields CASSQPAPGDEQFF. This chain joins TRBV3-1 (or the pseudogene TRBV3-2) and TRBJ2-1; D may be TRBD2 (6 bases). The V end was cut by 3 bases, the J end by 8 bases, with 14 bases between. The CDR3 runs to 14 residues. Germline V gene sequence: CDR1 LGHDT, CDR2 YNNKEL (reference sequence).

V and J are TRBV27 and TRBJ2-5; 8 bases are shared with TRBD1. Germline CDR1 is MNHEY and CDR2 is SMNVEV (reference sequence). V was clipped by 8 bases and J by 5 bases; unmatched bases: 4. The CDR3 is 12 amino acids. CDR3 loop: CASRRQGETQYF. The CDR3 DNA reads as TGTGCCAGCCGACGACAGGGGGAGACCCAGTACTTC.

This sequence joins TRBV28 and TRBJ2-7; TRBD1 is a possible D gene (6 bases). CDR3 length: 15 amino acids. The V end lost 3 bases, the J end lost 2 bases, and 14 bases lay between the germline ends. Per germline, CDR1 MDHEN and CDR2 SYDVKM. The CDR3 DNA follows: TGTGCCAGCAGTTTTCGGGGCAGGGGACCCTACGAGCAGTACTTC. The encoded protein is CASSFRGRGPYEQYF.

V usage is TRBV19 and J usage is TRBJ2-2; perhaps TRBD2 as D (6 bases). The CDR3 loop spans 18 amino acids. CDR1 LNHDA and CDR2 SQIVND come from the germline V gene (reference sequence). The V end lost 4 bases, the J end lost 1 base, and 19 bases lay between the germline ends. CDR3: CASSRNEIAEMNTGELFF. CDR3 nucleotides: TGTGCCAGTAGTAGGAATGAAATAGCGGAAATGAACACCGGGGAGCTGTTTTTT.

The V gene is TRBV7-9, the J gene TRBJ2-1; D remains unclear. The CDR3 length is 12 residues. The germline CDR1 and CDR2 sequences are SEHNR and FQNEAQ (reference sequence). Trimming removed 0 bases at V and 11 bases at J, with 8 bases between. Here the CDR3 DNA reads TGTGCCAGCAGCTTAGCCCCGGAGCAGCAGTTCTTC. As protein: CASSLAPEQQFF.

The chain joins TRBV3-1 (or the pseudogene TRBV3-2) to TRBJ1-5, with D tentatively TRBD1 (5 bases). The V end was cut by 2 bases, the J end by 2 bases, with 13 bases between. This CDR3 region has 16 residues. CDR1 and CDR2 from the germline V gene are LGHDT and YNNKEL (reference sequence). The CDR3 is CASSQFGAERNQPQHF. The DNA of the CDR3 is TGTGCCAGCAGCCAATTTGGGGCGGAGCGCAATCAGCCCCAGCATTTT.

The CDR3 DNA sequence: TGTGCCAGCGGGTTAGAAGCGGGGCCAATCGATACGCAGTATTTT. Its protein is CASGLEAGPIDTQYF. The chain is built from TRBV28 and TRBJ2-3; 7 bases are shared with TRBD2. CDR1 is MDHEN, CDR2 SYDVKM, per germline. The CDR3 runs 15 residues. Trimming removed 8 bases from V and 6 bases from J; junction bases left unmatched: 14.

This rearrangement joins TRBV28 to TRBJ1-1; no clear D gene. The CDR3 has 12 residues. The ends were cut back, 2 bases at V and 6 bases at J, with 7 bases in the middle. Germline lookup yields CDR1 MDHEN and CDR2 SYDVKM. The CDR3 reads CASSLALAEAFF. Written as DNA, the CDR3 is TGTGCCAGCAGTTTAGCTCTGGCTGAAGCTTTCTTT. Looking up the rest from reference TRBV28 and TRBJ1-1 gives the full variable domain: DVKVTQSSRYLVKRTGEKVFLECVQDMDHENMFWYRQDPGLGLRLIYFSYDVKMKEKGDIPEGYSVSREKKERFSLILESASTNQTSMYLCASSLALAEAFFGQGTRLTVV.

This clone was recorded a few times. The gene calls are TRBV24-1 and TRBJ2-2; TRBD1 might be the D (6 bases). Between the trimmed V and J ends, which lost 4 bases and 6 bases, there was a span of 11 bases. CDR3 length: 14 residues. CDR1 is KGHDR and CDR2 is SFDVKD in the germline V gene. The CDR3 loop reads CATSDWGLSGELFF. CDR3 nucleotides: TGTGCCACCAGTGACTGGGGGCTATCCGGGGAGCTGTTTTTT.

CDR3 in amino acids: CASSRQVGQPQHF. In DNA, the CDR3 is TGTGCCAGCAGCCGACAGGTTGGCCAGCCCCAGCATTTT. V usage is TRBV14 and J usage is TRBJ1-5, with D possibly being TRBD1 (6 bases). Germline V gene sequence: CDR1 SGHDN, CDR2 FVKESK. V lost 4 bases, J lost 7 bases, and 11 bases lay in between. The CDR3 is made up of 13 amino acids.

The chain couples TRBV7-9 to TRBJ2-7, with D possibly matching TRBD2 (6 bases). The CDR3 is made up of 14 amino acids. The germline V gene has CDR1 SEHNR and CDR2 FQNEAQ (reference sequence). The V gene lost 7 bases and the J gene lost 2 bases, with 15 bases spanning the gap. CDR3 nucleotides: TGTGCCAGCACCAAGAGGGGAGGTGCCTACGAGCAGTACTTC. The encoded protein is CASTKRGGAYEQYF.

The chain has TRBV4-3 and TRBJ1-1; no clear D gene. The ends were cut back, 0 bases at V and 5 bases at J, with 16 bases in the middle. Germline lookup yields CDR1 LGHNA and CDR2 YSLEER. The CDR3 length is 16 residues. CDR3 in DNA: TGCGCCAGCAGCCAAGATCGGCGGCCCCTGAGAACTGAAGCTTTCTTT. Its protein product is CASSQDRRPLRTEAFF.

The rearrangement joins TRBV18 to TRBJ2-1; 7 nucleotides match TRBD1. CDR1 is KGHSH and CDR2 is LQKENI in the germline V gene. The CDR3 has 13 amino acids. V lost 3 bases, J lost 6 bases, and 2 bases stayed unmatched. CDR3 DNA sequence: TGTGCCAGCTCACCGGACAGGATCAATGAGCAGTTCTTC. Translated, it gives CASSPDRINEQFF.

The CDR3 DNA sequence: TGTGCCAGCATTAACAGGGGACACACCGGGGAGCTGTTTTTT. As protein: CASINRGHTGELFF. This sequence joins TRBV6-5 and TRBJ2-2; TRBD1 aligns across 7 bases. Germline CDR1 is MNHEY and CDR2 is SVGAGI. The CDR3 covers 14 residues. Trimming cost V 7 bases and J 3 bases; bases outside gene matches: 5.

This chain uses TRBV19 with TRBJ1-5, with 11 bases that match TRBD1. V trimming: 7 bases; J trimming: 6 bases; junction bases outside the gene matches: 11. The CDR3 sequence is 16 residues long. Germline V gene lookup returns CDR1 LNHDA and CDR2 SQIVND (reference sequence). The CDR3 protein is CASMGDRGTWVQPQHF. The CDR3 DNA is TGTGCCAGTATGGGGGACAGGGGGACATGGGTTCAGCCCCAGCATTTT. The whole variable domain, filled in from reference TRBV19 and TRBJ1-5, reads DGGITQSPKYLFRKEGQNVTLSCEQNLNHDAMYWYRQDPGQGLRLIYYSQIVNDFQKGDIAEGYSVSREKKESFPLTVTSAQKNPTAFYLCASMGDRGTWVQPQHFGDGTRLSIL.

The chain links TRBV28 to TRBJ1-1; 9 bases match TRBD1. Germline V CDR1 and CDR2: MDHEN, SYDVKM. This CDR3 region has 15 residues. With V trimmed by 5 bases and J by 5 bases, 9 bases remained unmatched. CDR3 bases: TGTGCCAGCAGTCTCTCGCGGACAGGGGTTACTGAAGCTTTCTTT. It yields the protein CASSLSRTGVTEAFF.

This clone has only one observation. The genes are TRBV7-2 and TRBJ2-1, with 11 positions matching TRBD1. CDR3 length: 16 amino acids. V gave up 3 bases and J gave up 3 bases; unmatched junction bases: 4. Germline CDR1 and CDR2: SGHTA and FQGNSA. The chain's CDR3 is CASSFGQGAVYNEQFF. The DNA for the CDR3 is TGTGCCAGCAGCTTCGGACAGGGGGCGGTCTACAATGAGCAGTTCTTC.

In regard to this clone: Other DNA sequences in the same sample also yield this CDR3. The V and J genes are TRBV5-1 and TRBJ2-3, with 12 bases that match TRBD2. With 3 bases clipped from V and 4 bases from J, the junction kept 3 bases outside the gene matches. Germline V gene sequence: CDR1 SGHRS, CDR2 YFSETQ. CDR3 length equals 15 residues. Here the CDR3 DNA reads TGCGCCAGCAGCTCGACTAGCGGGAGAGCAGATACGCAGTATTTT. It encodes CASSSTSGRADTQYF.

The genes are TRBV28 and TRBJ1-5; D remains unclear. Germline V lookup: CDR1 MDHEN, CDR2 SYDVKM. V lost 5 bases and J lost 3, with 11 bases in between. This CDR3 has 14 amino acids. This chain's CDR3 is CASSITEHNQPQHF. The CDR3 bases are TGTGCCAGCAGTATAACAGAGCACAATCAGCCCCAGCATTTT.

The chain is built from TRBV5-4 and TRBJ1-2, with D perhaps TRBD1 (6 bases). V was pared by 1 base and J by 4 bases, with 11 bases between. This CDR3 has 14 amino acids. Germline CDR1 is SGHNT and CDR2 is YYREEE (reference sequence). The CDR3 here is CASSLQGTPYGYTF. For the CDR3, the DNA is TGTGCCAGCAGCTTGCAGGGGACACCCTATGGCTACACCTTC.